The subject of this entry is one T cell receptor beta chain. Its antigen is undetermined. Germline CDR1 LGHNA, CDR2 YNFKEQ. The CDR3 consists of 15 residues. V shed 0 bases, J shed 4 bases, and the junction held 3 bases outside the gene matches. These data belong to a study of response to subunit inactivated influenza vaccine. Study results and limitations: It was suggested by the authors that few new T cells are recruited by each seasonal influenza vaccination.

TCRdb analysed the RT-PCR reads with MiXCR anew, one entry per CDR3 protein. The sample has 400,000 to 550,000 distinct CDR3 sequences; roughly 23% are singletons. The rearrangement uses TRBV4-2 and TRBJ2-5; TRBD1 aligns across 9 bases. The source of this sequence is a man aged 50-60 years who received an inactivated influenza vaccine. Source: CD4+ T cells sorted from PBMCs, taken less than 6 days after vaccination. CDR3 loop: CASSQDPDRGETQYF. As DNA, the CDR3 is TGTGCCAGCAGCCAAGATCCGGACAGGGGAGAGACCCAGTACTTC.